The clone carrying this T cell receptor (beta chain) was detected only once. This specimen belongs to a study of blood T cell repertoires in COVID-19. Across the study: The samples span acute and convalescent COVID-19 from the United States, Italy and Spain. In each case, the material was cDNA or gDNA derived from T cells, B-cell-depleted T cells, or PBMCs.

Per the study methods: Reference gene primer amplification gave nucleated cell count estimates. Libraries were prepared by immunoSEQ multiplex PCR; TCRdb keeps only in-frame clonotypes and omits some of them. The V and J calls and clone size are taken from that table; D and trimming were inferred from the DNA. In the table there are more than 110,000 clones, over 75% of which are singletons. The receptor comes from a human donor in a cohort sampled during active COVID-19. The sequenced sample was peripheral blood.

The CDR3 spells CASSLTRVNTGELFF. DNA of the CDR3: TGTGCCAGCAGCTTAACGAGAGTAAACACCGGGGAGCTGTTTTTT. V is TRBV7-3 and J is TRBJ2-2, with no clear D. This CDR3 region has 15 residues. V was clipped by 0 bases and J by 2 bases, with 7 bases between them. Germline V gives CDR1 SGHTA, CDR2 FQGTGA.